One and the same sample provided the 25 T cell receptor beta chains below, sequenced in a study of T cell repertoires in cytomegalovirus infection. TCRdb redid the calling of the reads with MiXCR, one entry per CDR3 protein. The data hold under 95,000 distinct CDR3 sequences, with roughly half observed a single time. For these TCRs, the target antigens are not known. The sequences come from CD8+ T cells from cultured PBMCs, collected from culture after CMV antigen stimulation. These receptors all stem from a human donor in good health (CMV status not recorded). Some clones in this sample may be carry-over from other donors' samples.

The CDR3 region is CASSLGQGGVEQYF. The CDR3 DNA follows: TGTGCCAGCAGCCTGGGACAGGGAGGCGTGGAGCAGTACTTC. This sequence joins TRBV7-6 and TRBJ2-7; 9 bases agree with TRBD1. After removal of 5 bases from V and 7 bases from J, the junction contained 9 bases not matched to a gene. Germline CDR1 and CDR2: SGHVS and FNYEAQ. This CDR3 comprises 14 residues.

V usage is TRBV24-1 and J usage is TRBJ1-2; D gene uncertain. V lost 1 base, J lost 5 bases, and 7 bases lay in between. From germline, CDR1 is KGHDR and CDR2 SFDVKD. CDR3 size: 13 residues. The CDR3 DNA sequence: TGTGCCACCAGTGATTTTGACGGTTATGGCTACACCTTC. It yields the protein CATSDFDGYGYTF.

V is TRBV27 and J is TRBJ1-2; 7 nucleotides line up with TRBD1. Germline lookup yields CDR1 MNHEY and CDR2 SMNVEV (reference sequence). The V segment lost 1 base and the J segment 5 bases; nucleotides outside the gene matches: 7. This CDR3 contains 15 residues. The CDR3 is CASSLFRDRGYGYTF. The CDR3 region has the DNA TGTGCCAGCAGTTTATTCCGGGACAGAGGATATGGCTACACCTTC.

This clonotype showed up just a few times. V and J are TRBV9 and TRBJ2-2; tentative D call: TRBD2 (6 bases). CDR3 size: 17 residues. Germline assignment: CDR1 SGDLS and CDR2 YYNGEE. With 4 bases removed from V and 1 base from J, the gap between germline ends came to 17 bases. CDR3 amino acids: CASSPPPGELNTGELFF. The CDR3 nucleotides read TGTGCCAGCAGCCCCCCGCCGGGGGAGCTGAACACCGGGGAGCTGTTTTTT. The full variable domain, with the rest looked up from reference TRBV9 and TRBJ2-2, is DSGVTQTPKHLITATGQRVTLRCSPRSGDLSVYWYQQSLDQGLQFLIQYYNGEERAKGNILERFSAQQFPDLHSELNLSSLELGDSALYFCASSPPPGELNTGELFFGEGSRLTVL.

This chain uses TRBV27 with TRBJ2-6, with D unresolved. Trimming removed 5 bases at V and 4 bases at J, with 9 bases between. Germline assignment: CDR1 MNHEY and CDR2 SMNVEV (reference sequence). The length of the CDR3 is 14 residues. The CDR3 loop reads CASSPAHGANVLTF. CDR3 in DNA: TGTGCCAGCAGTCCCGCTCACGGGGCCAACGTCCTGACTTTC.

This chain connects TRBV7-9 to TRBJ2-1; unclear D gene. The CDR3 contains 17 residues. The V end was cut by 5 bases, the J end by 2 bases, with 19 bases between. Germline assignment: CDR1 SEHNR and CDR2 FQNEAQ (reference sequence). The CDR3, as DNA: TGTGCCAGCAGCGCCCGGAGATCTACCAACCCCTACAATGAGCAGTTCTTC. Protein product: CASSARRSTNPYNEQFF.

This clonotype was picked up a small number of times. CDR3 sequence reads: CASSQEMRGSLITDTQYF. The DNA for the CDR3 is TGTGCCAGCAGCCAAGAAATGCGCGGGAGCCTTATCACAGATACGCAGTATTTT. The chain has TRBV4-2 and TRBJ2-3; 7 positions agree with TRBD2. The trim removed 0 bases at V and 2 bases at J, leaving 11 bases unmatched. CDR3 size: 18 residues. Germline CDR1 is LGHNA and CDR2 is YNFKEQ.

The chain combines TRBV7-8 with TRBJ2-2; 10 bases are a match to TRBD2. This CDR3 contains 17 residues. The J segment lost 6 bases and the V segment lost 0 bases, leaving 7 bases of the junction unmatched. CDR1 SGHVS and CDR2 FQNEAQ come from the germline V gene. This chain's CDR3 is CASSLALAGASAGELFF. The CDR3, as DNA: TGTGCCAGCAGCTTAGCCCTAGCGGGAGCAAGTGCCGGGGAGCTGTTTTTT. Looking up the rest from reference TRBV7-8 and TRBJ2-2 gives the full variable domain: GAGVSQSPRYKVAKRGQDVALRCDPISGHVSLFWYQQALGQGPEFLTYFQNEAQLDKSGLPSDRFFAERPEGSVSTLKIQRTQQEDSAVYLCASSLALAGASAGELFFGEGSRLTVL.

The chain has TRBV5-6 and TRBJ2-1; D is ambiguous. Germline V gives CDR1 SGHDT, CDR2 YYEEEE. The CDR3 loop spans 14 amino acids. V was trimmed by 2 bases and J by 4 bases, leaving 10 bases between them. The CDR3 loop is CASSFFRGYNEQFF. In DNA, the CDR3 is TGTGCCAGCAGCTTTTTTCGCGGATACAATGAGCAGTTCTTC.

The V call is TRBV7-2, the J call TRBJ1-5; D is perhaps TRBD1 (5 bases). The germline V gene encodes CDR1 SGHTA and CDR2 FQGNSA. The CDR3 has 13 residues. V was trimmed by 5 bases and J by 4 bases, leaving 9 bases between them. The CDR3 bases are TGTGCCAGCAGCCCCGGGGCAAATCAGCCCCAGCATTTT. This gives the protein CASSPGANQPQHF.

V and J are TRBV9 and TRBJ2-1, with TRBD2 matching 8 bases. Germline V gene lookup returns CDR1 SGDLS and CDR2 YYNGEE. CDR3 length: 14 amino acids. Trimming took 0 bases from V and 8 from J; bases not matched to a gene: 4. The CDR3 region is CASSVVAGFYEQFF. CDR3 DNA sequence: TGTGCCAGCAGCGTAGTAGCGGGGTTTTATGAGCAGTTCTTC.

The gene calls are TRBV19 and TRBJ1-1; a possible D gene is TRBD1 (6 bases). The V end was cut by 6 bases, the J end by 1 base, with 12 bases between. The CDR3 runs 14 residues. The V gene's germline CDR1 is LNHDA and CDR2 SQIVND (reference sequence). CDR3 residues: CASSEDSWNTEAFF. The CDR3 DNA reads as TGTGCCAGTAGCGAGGACAGTTGGAACACTGAAGCTTTCTTT. Filled out from reference TRBV19 and TRBJ1-1, the complete variable domain reads DGGITQSPKYLFRKEGQNVTLSCEQNLNHDAMYWYRQDPGQGLRLIYYSQIVNDFQKGDIAEGYSVSREKKESFPLTVTSAQKNPTAFYLCASSEDSWNTEAFFGQGTRLTVV.

This clonotype appeared a few times. The V gene is TRBV12-3 or TRBV12-4, the J gene TRBJ2-1; D is perhaps TRBD2 (5 bases). Trimming took 3 bases from V and 5 from J, leaving 11 bases between them. The CDR3 contains 14 residues. This CDR3 reads CASSFRGFNNEQFF. The DNA of the CDR3 is TGTGCCAGCAGTTTCCGGGGATTCAACAATGAGCAGTTCTTC.

V and J are TRBV5-4 and TRBJ2-7, with D perhaps matching TRBD2 (7 bases). Trimming left V 1 base short and J 3 bases short, with 14 bases between. CDR3 size: 15 residues. The germline V gene has CDR1 SGHNT and CDR2 YYREEE (reference sequence). In DNA form, the CDR3 reads TGTGCCAGCAGCTTGCGGGGGGCCGGGGTCTACGAGCAGTACTTC. Its translation is CASSLRGAGVYEQYF.

The rearrangement uses TRBV7-8 and TRBJ2-7, with a tentative D call TRBD2 (6 bases). Germline-derived CDR1 and CDR2 are SGHVS and FQNEAQ. The germline V and J ends were trimmed by 5 bases and 3 bases, with 11 bases remaining between them. This CDR3 has 13 residues. This CDR3 is CASSTRESYEQYF. Here the CDR3 DNA reads TGTGCCAGCAGCACCCGGGAGAGCTACGAGCAGTACTTC.

The CDR3 DNA sequence: TGTGCCAGCAGAAAACCTACAGGGGGGGACACTGAAGCTTTCTTT. Protein sequence: CASRKPTGGDTEAFF. The genes are TRBV27 and TRBJ1-1, with TRBD1 matching 8 bases. The CDR3 length is 15 residues. V trimming: 6 bases; J trimming: 3 bases; junction bases outside the gene matches: 9. Germline CDR1 MNHEY, CDR2 SMNVEV (reference sequence).

This clonotype was counted a few times. The chain is built from TRBV7-3 and TRBJ2-3; D perhaps matches TRBD1 (6 bases). This CDR3 is 15 amino acids long. The germline CDR1 and CDR2 sequences are SGHTA and FQGTGA. V was cut by 5 bases and J by 5 bases, with 17 bases left in between. The CDR3 loop reads CASSPGVNGGDTQYF. In DNA form, the CDR3 reads TGTGCCAGCAGCCCAGGGGTTAACGGAGGAGATACGCAGTATTTT. Full variable domain (missing parts from reference TRBV7-3 and TRBJ2-3): GAGVSQTPSNKVTEKGKYVELRCDPISGHTALYWYRQSLGQGPEFLIYFQGTGAADDSGLPNDRFFAVRPEGSVSTLKIQRTERGDSAVYLCASSPGVNGGDTQYFGPGTRLTVL.

The genes are TRBV9 and TRBJ2-1, with 10 bases fitting TRBD2. CDR3 length: 14 residues. The V gene's germline CDR1 is SGDLS and CDR2 YYNGEE. Losses at the gene ends were 3 bases for V and 5 bases for J; bases not matched to a gene: 2. CDR3 nucleotides: TGTGCCAGCAGCGGGACTAGCGGAAACAATGAGCAGTTCTTC. Amino acids: CASSGTSGNNEQFF.

This clonotype was detected many times. This chain joins TRBV20-1 and TRBJ2-2; 7 nucleotides match TRBD2. This CDR3 comprises 13 residues. Trimming removed 5 bases from V and 3 bases from J; junction bases left unmatched: 3. Germline loops: CDR1 DFQATT, CDR2 SNEGSKA (reference sequence). In DNA, the CDR3 is TGCAGTGCTCGCGGGAGTGACACCGGGGAGCTGTTTTTT. It is translated as CSARGSDTGELFF.

This chain joins TRBV9 and TRBJ2-2; 13 nucleotides agree with TRBD2. Trimming took 3 bases from V and 5 from J; bases not matched to a gene: 13. The germline gives CDR1 SGDLS, CDR2 YYNGEE. The CDR3 covers 19 residues. The CDR3 DNA follows: TGTGCCAGCAGCGGCCCCGGGACTAGCGGGACTCGCAGGACCGGGGAGCTGTTTTTT. This sequence encodes CASSGPGTSGTRRTGELFF.

In this sample, this clonotype turned up a few times. The chain links TRBV7-2 to TRBJ1-4; TRBD1 agrees at 8 bases. CDR1 and CDR2 (germline): SGHTA, FQGNSA. The CDR3 contains 17 residues. Unmatched junction bases numbered 14, after V lost 6 bases and J lost 5 bases. The CDR3, as DNA: TGTGCCAGCAGTTTCTACCGGGACAGGTTGAGGAATGAAAAACTGTTTTTT. It yields the protein CASSFYRDRLRNEKLFF.

CDR3 sequence reads: CASSRGLSEYNEQFF. The CDR3 DNA reads as TGTGCCAGCAGCCGGGGACTATCGGAATACAATGAGCAGTTCTTC. This chain uses TRBV5-4 with TRBJ2-1; TRBD2 agrees at 7 bases. Germline loops: CDR1 SGHNT, CDR2 YYREEE (reference sequence). The V and J ends lost 4 bases and 4 bases, in that order; junction bases with no gene match: 8. CDR3 length: 15 amino acids.

The chain carries TRBV5-6 and TRBJ2-1; possible D gene TRBD2, 6 bases. V was pared by 5 bases and J by 5 bases, with 17 bases between. There are 15 residues in the CDR3. Germline CDR1 reads SGHDT; CDR2 reads YYEEEE. The CDR3 reads CASRWTISGDNEQFF. DNA of the CDR3: TGTGCCAGCAGATGGACAATCTCGGGGGACAATGAGCAGTTCTTC.

The genes are TRBV19 and TRBJ2-1, with 10 bases fitting TRBD1. Germline lookup yields CDR1 LNHDA and CDR2 SQIVND (reference sequence). Trimming removed 5 bases from V and 8 bases from J; junction bases left unmatched: 9. The CDR3 runs 15 residues. The CDR3 loop reads CASSSGTGAGDEQFF. The CDR3 bases are TGTGCCAGTAGTTCCGGGACAGGGGCAGGGGATGAGCAGTTCTTC.

The chain joins TRBV20-1 to TRBJ2-7; TRBD1 matches at 10 bases. The V gene end was trimmed by 0 bases and the J gene end by 6 bases; junction bases not matched to a gene: 5. The length of the CDR3 is 14 residues. CDR1 is DFQATT, CDR2 SNEGSKA, per germline (reference sequence). Here the CDR3 DNA reads TGCAGTGCTAGAGATTTGGACAGGGGGACCGAGCAGTACTTC. This codes for CSARDLDRGTEQYF.